This T cell receptor (beta chain) is from a study of shared clonotypes between healthy human individuals. Study-wide results and limits: Memory subsets generally showed lower estimated richness than naive subsets. Limitation of the genetic and exposure-history diversity represented came from the few donors.

The donors, all of them Caucasian adults, lived in Nashville, Tennessee. A CD45RA-negative memory subset and a CD45RA+ naive subset were separated from the CD4+ cells. A note on this clone: The target antigen is unknown.

Trimming removed 7 bases from V and 1 base from J; junction bases left unmatched: 12. The CDR3 runs 17 residues. Germline assignment: CDR1 MDHEN and CDR2 SYDVKM. The method was immunoSEQ multiplex PCR; TCRdb's version includes in-frame clones alone and lacks a portion of them. The table has 2 million to 3 million clones, 93% seen once. The sequenced sample consisted of naive CD4+ T cells from PBMCs. Subset denoted: CD45RA+ positively selected. The receptor comes from a man younger than 30 in good health. Some clones in this sample may be carry-over from other donors' samples. The rearrangement uses TRBV28 and TRBJ2-3; 9 bases are shared with TRBD2. Written as DNA, the CDR3 is TGTGCCAGCACGGTGGCGGGAGGGCCCTCGGGCACAGATACGCAGTATTTT. It specifies CASTVAGGPSGTDTQYF.